A selection of T cell receptor beta chains follows, all from one sample in a study of PD-L1 blockade in urothelial cancer. Here immunoSEQ multiplex PCR was the method, and the copy in TCRdb shows in-frame clones only, minus some. The table has approximately 72,000 clones, around 87% seen once. The sequences come from PBMCs, collected around atezolizumab (anti-PD-L1) treatment. Every receptor here comes from a man between 60 and 75 years old with urothelial cancer. The CDR3 runs from the conserved cysteine through the conserved F or W. A D gene is named only where the DNA matches it firmly. Size values are once, few and many counts, or a class for expanded clones, and some rows have none.

length: 12; J: TRBJ1-4; size: NA; V: TRBV30; D: TRBD1; CDR3: CASGGLNEKLFF; DNA: TGTGCCTCAGGGGGCCTTAATGAAAAACTGTTTTTT
length: 17; J: TRBJ2-7; size: NA; V: TRBV4-1; D: TRBD1; CDR3: CASSQEALGDRHLEQYF; DNA: TGCGCCAGCAGCCAAGAAGCCTTAGGGGACAGGCACCTCGAGCAGTACTTC
length: 16; J: TRBJ2-5; size: NA; V: TRBV7-9; D: NA; CDR3: CASSLMGGASGETQYF; DNA: TGTGCCAGCAGCTTAATGGGGGGGGCCTCGGGAGAGACCCAGTACTTC
length: 17; J: TRBJ1-2; size: few; V: TRBV28; D: TRBD1; CDR3: CASSSYGTGIYEGGYTF; DNA: TGTGCCAGCAGTTCGTACGGGACAGGGATATACGAGGGCGGCTACACCTTC
length: 16; J: TRBJ2-2; size: NA; V: TRBV5-1; D: TRBD1; CDR3: CASRGQGAINTGELFF; DNA: TGCGCCAGCAGGGGACAGGGGGCCATTAACACCGGGGAGCTGTTTTTT
length: 16; J: TRBJ2-3; size: once; V: TRBV5-5; D: TRBD2; CDR3: CASSLLLAGSTDTQYF; DNA: TGTGCCAGCAGCTTGTTACTAGCGGGGAGCACAGATACGCAGTATTTT
length: 14; J: TRBJ2-1; size: NA; V: TRBV7-2; D: NA; CDR3: CASTPDFTYNEQFF; DNA: TGTGCCAGCACCCCGGACTTTACCTACAATGAGCAGTTCTTC
length: 14; J: TRBJ2-5; size: once; V: TRBV7-2; D: NA; CDR3: CASSLRQTQETQYF; DNA: TGTGCCAGCAGCCTAAGACAGACCCAAGAGACCCAGTACTTC
length: 16; J: TRBJ2-3; size: NA; V: TRBV28; D: NA; CDR3: CASSLFGTLLGDTQYF; DNA: TGTGCCAGCAGTCTGTTCGGGACACTCCTTGGGGATACGCAGTATTTT
length: 14; J: TRBJ2-7; size: NA; V: TRBV7-9; D: NA; CDR3: CASSPWDSSYEQYF; DNA: TGTGCCAGCAGCCCCTGGGACTCCTCCTACGAGCAGTACTTC
length: 16; J: TRBJ2-1; size: NA; V: TRBV19; D: TRBD1; CDR3: CASRARDRGSVNEQFF; DNA: TGTGCCAGTAGGGCCCGGGACAGGGGTAGCGTAAATGAGCAGTTCTTC
length: 15; J: TRBJ1-3; size: NA; V: TRBV7-9; D: NA; CDR3: CASSSRDISGNTIYF; DNA: TGTGCCAGCAGCTCACGGGACATCTCTGGAAACACCATATATTTT
length: 17; J: TRBJ2-7; size: many; V: TRBV18; D: TRBD1; CDR3: CASSPSGTGGYSYEQYF; DNA: TGTGCCAGCTCACCCTCCGGGACAGGGGGGTACTCCTACGAGCAGTACTTC
length: 19; J: TRBJ1-3; size: NA; V: TRBV28; D: NA; CDR3: CASSPPSLDSIDSGNTIYF; DNA: TGTGCCAGCAGCCCCCCTTCTCTGGACAGTATCGACTCTGGAAACACCATATATTTT
length: 14; J: TRBJ2-3; size: NA; V: TRBV19; D: TRBD1; CDR3: CASRDRGSTDTQYF; DNA: TGTGCCAGTAGGGACAGGGGTAGCACAGATACGCAGTATTTT
length: 17; J: TRBJ2-2; size: few; V: TRBV19; D: TRBD1; CDR3: CASSYWDRGLLTGELFF; DNA: TGTGCCAGTAGTTACTGGGACAGGGGGCTTTTAACCGGGGAGCTGTTTTTT
length: 13; J: TRBJ1-5; size: once; V: TRBV6-1; D: NA; CDR3: CASSPAGDQPQHF; DNA: TGTGCCAGCAGCCCTGCAGGGGATCAGCCCCAGCATTTT
length: 13; J: TRBJ1-6; size: NA; V: TRBV28; D: NA; CDR3: CASQSPWNSPLHF; DNA: TGTGCCAGCCAAAGCCCGTGGAATTCACCCCTCCACTTT
length: 15; J: TRBJ2-3; size: NA; V: TRBV9; D: NA; CDR3: CASSSLAGATDTQYF; DNA: TGTGCCAGCAGCTCCCTGGCGGGCGCCACAGATACGCAGTATTTT
length: 17; J: TRBJ2-3; size: NA; V: TRBV28; D: TRBD2; CDR3: CASSGGGLAGDSDTQYF; DNA: TGTGCCAGCAGCGGGGGTGGACTAGCGGGGGACTCAGATACGCAGTATTTT
length: 13; J: TRBJ1-2; size: NA; V: TRBV10-1; D: NA; CDR3: CASSERSSGGYTF; DNA: TGCGCCAGCAGTGAGAGGTCCTCCGGGGGCTACACCTTC
length: 16; J: TRBJ1-4; size: NA; V: TRBV4-1; D: TRBD1; CDR3: CASSQAGGSANEKLFF; DNA: TGCGCCAGCAGCCAAGCAGGGGGCTCGGCTAATGAAAAACTGTTTTTT
length: 17; J: TRBJ2-3; size: NA; V: TRBV5-8; D: TRBD2; CDR3: CASSLGTGTSLTDTQYF; DNA: TGTGCCAGCAGCTTGGGAACCGGGACTAGCCTAACAGACACGCAGTATTTT
length: 14; J: TRBJ2-2; size: NA; V: TRBV7-7; D: NA; CDR3: CASSAKPGSGELFF; DNA: TGTGCTAGCAGCGCAAAGCCGGGTTCCGGGGAGCTGTTTTTT
length: 14; J: TRBJ1-6; size: few; V: TRBV6-1; D: TRBD1; CDR3: CASSLQGANSPLHF; DNA: TGTGCCAGCAGCCTACAGGGGGCTAATTCACCCCTCCACTTT
length: 12; J: TRBJ1-1; size: NA; V: TRBV28; D: NA; CDR3: CASSLSAGRAFF; DNA: TGTGCCAGCAGTTTATCGGCAGGGCGGGCTTTCTTT
length: 13; J: TRBJ1-6; size: NA; V: TRBV6-5; D: TRBD1; CDR3: CASRGQGYSPLHF; DNA: TGTGCCAGCAGGGGACAGGGCTATTCACCCCTCCACTTT
length: 14; J: TRBJ1-2; size: NA; V: TRBV7-9; D: NA; CDR3: CASTLGGDNYGYTF; DNA: TGTGCCAGCACCTTGGGGGGGGATAACTATGGCTACACCTTC
length: 15; J: TRBJ2-6; size: NA; V: TRBV11-2; D: TRBD1; CDR3: CASSSNRGRANVLTF; DNA: TGTGCCAGCAGCTCAAACAGGGGGCGGGCCAACGTCCTGACTTTC
length: 13; J: TRBJ2-2; size: NA; V: TRBV11-3; D: NA; CDR3: CASSFRERGELFF; DNA: TGTGCCAGCAGCTTTAGGGAGCGCGGGGAGCTGTTTTTT
length: 13; J: TRBJ1-2; size: NA; V: TRBV7-2; D: TRBD1; CDR3: CASSHGTGDGYTF; DNA: TGTGCCAGCAGCCACGGGACAGGGGATGGCTACACCTTC
length: 14; J: TRBJ1-1; size: NA; V: TRBV12-5; D: TRBD1; CDR3: CASALGQGLTEAFF; DNA: TGTGCTAGTGCCCTAGGACAGGGGCTCACTGAAGCTTTCTTT
length: 15; J: TRBJ1-2; size: NA; V: TRBV27; D: NA; CDR3: CASSPRWGDGYGYTF; DNA: TGTGCCAGCAGTCCCCGGTGGGGGGACGGGTATGGCTACACCTTC
length: 15; J: TRBJ2-3; size: NA; V: TRBV11-3; D: TRBD1; CDR3: CASLRDRGDTDTQYF; DNA: TGTGCCAGCCTTCGAGACAGGGGGGACACAGATACGCAGTATTTT
length: 17; J: TRBJ2-7; size: NA; V: TRBV5-1; D: NA; CDR3: CASSLGGGVGIPYEQYF; DNA: TGCGCCAGCAGCTTGGGGGGCGGGGTGGGGATTCCCTACGAGCAGTACTTC
length: 17; J: TRBJ1-3; size: NA; V: TRBV7-2; D: NA; CDR3: CASSLASDRLAGNTIYF; DNA: TGTGCCAGCAGCCTAGCCTCAGACAGGCTAGCTGGAAACACCATATATTTT
length: 15; J: TRBJ1-1; size: once; V: TRBV5-1; D: NA; CDR3: CASSLAQSGNTEAFF; DNA: TGCGCCAGCAGCTTGGCCCAATCCGGGAACACTGAAGCTTTCTTT
length: 13; J: TRBJ2-3; size: once; V: TRBV5-1; D: NA; CDR3: CASSGGDTDTQYF; DNA: TGCGCCAGCAGCGGAGGGGACACAGATACGCAGTATTTT
length: 14; J: TRBJ1-1; size: NA; V: TRBV30; D: NA; CDR3: CAWSVGGFYTEAFF; DNA: TGTGCCTGGAGTGTGGGGGGGTTCTACACTGAAGCTTTCTTT
length: 12; J: TRBJ2-7; size: NA; V: TRBV7-9; D: NA; CDR3: CASSLTGYEQYF; DNA: TGTGCCAGCAGCTTAACAGGCTACGAGCAGTACTTC
length: 15; J: TRBJ2-1; size: NA; V: TRBV2; D: TRBD2; CDR3: CASSVGLGSYNEQFF; DNA: TGTGCCAGCAGTGTTGGACTAGGTTCCTACAATGAGCAGTTCTTC
length: 17; J: TRBJ1-2; size: NA; V: TRBV15; D: TRBD1; CDR3: CATSQNGRRQGANGYTF; DNA: TGTGCCACCAGTCAGAACGGTCGGCGACAGGGGGCGAATGGCTACACCTTC
length: 12; J: TRBJ1-1; size: NA; V: TRBV14; D: NA; CDR3: CASSHFRSEAFF; DNA: TGTGCCAGCAGCCATTTCCGGTCTGAAGCTTTCTTT
length: 14; J: TRBJ2-5; size: NA; V: TRBV4-3; D: NA; CDR3: CASSQDISRETQYF; DNA: TGCGCCAGCAGCCAAGATATTAGTCGGGAGACCCAGTACTTC
length: 14; J: TRBJ1-6; size: few; V: TRBV9; D: NA; CDR3: CASSGRVVDSPLHF; DNA: TGTGCCAGCAGCGGCAGGGTAGTAGATTCACCCCTCCACTTT
length: 13; J: TRBJ1-1; size: once; V: TRBV30; D: NA; CDR3: CAWSVNIDTEAFF; DNA: TGTGCCTGGAGTGTTAACATTGACACTGAAGCTTTCTTT
length: 14; J: TRBJ2-3; size: NA; V: TRBV7-9; D: NA; CDR3: CASNRRGGADTQYF; DNA: TGTGCCAGCAACCGGAGGGGGGGGGCAGATACGCAGTATTTT
length: 13; J: TRBJ1-4; size: NA; V: TRBV11-2; D: NA; CDR3: CASSLGTVEKLFF; DNA: TGTGCCAGCAGCTTAGGAACAGTTGAAAAACTGTTTTTT
length: 16; J: TRBJ2-3; size: few; V: TRBV7-2; D: NA; CDR3: CASSLEATRNTDTQYF; DNA: TGTGCCAGCAGCTTAGAAGCGACCCGGAACACAGATACGCAGTATTTT
length: 15; J: TRBJ1-1; size: NA; V: TRBV9; D: NA; CDR3: CASSVVAVMNTEAFF; DNA: TGTGCCAGCAGCGTAGTGGCAGTTATGAACACTGAAGCTTTCTTT
length: 14; J: TRBJ1-6; size: NA; V: TRBV4-2; D: TRBD1; CDR3: CASSLTGTNSPLHF; DNA: TGTGCCAGCAGCCTGACAGGGACGAATTCACCCCTCCACTTT
length: 13; J: TRBJ2-7; size: NA; V: TRBV5-1; D: NA; CDR3: CASRLRVDYEQYF; DNA: TGCGCCAGCAGGCTCAGGGTGGACTACGAGCAGTACTTC
length: 12; J: TRBJ1-2; size: NA; V: TRBV28; D: NA; CDR3: CASSWGAVGYTF; DNA: TGTGCCAGCAGCTGGGGCGCGGTAGGCTACACCTTC
length: 15; J: TRBJ2-1; size: NA; V: TRBV4-1; D: NA; CDR3: CASSLSTFIAGEQFF; DNA: TGCGCCAGCAGCCTCTCGACATTTATCGCGGGTGAGCAGTTCTTC